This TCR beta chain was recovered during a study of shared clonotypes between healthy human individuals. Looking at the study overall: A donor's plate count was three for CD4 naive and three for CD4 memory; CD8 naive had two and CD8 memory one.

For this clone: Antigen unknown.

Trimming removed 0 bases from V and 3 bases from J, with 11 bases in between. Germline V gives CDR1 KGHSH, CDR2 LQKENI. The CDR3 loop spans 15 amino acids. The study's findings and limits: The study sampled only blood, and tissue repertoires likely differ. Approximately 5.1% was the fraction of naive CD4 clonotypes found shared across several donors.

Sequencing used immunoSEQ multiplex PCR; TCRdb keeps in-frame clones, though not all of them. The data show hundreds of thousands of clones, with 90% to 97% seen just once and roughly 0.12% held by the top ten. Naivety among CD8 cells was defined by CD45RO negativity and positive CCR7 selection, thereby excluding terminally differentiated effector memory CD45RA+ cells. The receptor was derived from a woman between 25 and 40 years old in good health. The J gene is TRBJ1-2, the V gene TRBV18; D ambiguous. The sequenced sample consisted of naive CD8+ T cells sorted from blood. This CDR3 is CASSPPNDWDYGYTF. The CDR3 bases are TGTGCCAGCTCACCACCGAACGATTGGGACTATGGCTACACCTTC.